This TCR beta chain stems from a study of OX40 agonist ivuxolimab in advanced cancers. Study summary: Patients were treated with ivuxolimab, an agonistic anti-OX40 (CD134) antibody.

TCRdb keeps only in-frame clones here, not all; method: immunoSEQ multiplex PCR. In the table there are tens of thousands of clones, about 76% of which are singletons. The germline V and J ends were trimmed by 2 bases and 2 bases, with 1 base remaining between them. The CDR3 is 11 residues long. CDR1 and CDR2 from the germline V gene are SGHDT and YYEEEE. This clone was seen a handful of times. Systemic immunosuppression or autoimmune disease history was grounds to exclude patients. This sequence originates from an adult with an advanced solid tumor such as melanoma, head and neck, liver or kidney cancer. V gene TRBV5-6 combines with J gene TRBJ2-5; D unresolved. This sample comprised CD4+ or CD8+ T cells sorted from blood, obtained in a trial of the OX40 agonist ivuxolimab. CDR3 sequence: CASSLQETQYF. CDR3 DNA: TGTGCCAGCAGCTTACAAGAGACCCAGTACTTC.